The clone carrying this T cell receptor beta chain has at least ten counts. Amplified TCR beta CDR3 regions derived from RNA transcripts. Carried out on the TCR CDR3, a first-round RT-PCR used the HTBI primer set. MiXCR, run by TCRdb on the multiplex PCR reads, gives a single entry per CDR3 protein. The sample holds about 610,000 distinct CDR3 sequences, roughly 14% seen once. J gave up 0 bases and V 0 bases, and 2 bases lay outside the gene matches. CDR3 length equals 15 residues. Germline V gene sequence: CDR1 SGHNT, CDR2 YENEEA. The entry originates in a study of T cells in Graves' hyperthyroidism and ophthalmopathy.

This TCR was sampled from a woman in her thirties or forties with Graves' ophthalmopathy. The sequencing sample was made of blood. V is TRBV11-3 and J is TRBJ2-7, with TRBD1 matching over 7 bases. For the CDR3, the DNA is TGTGCCAGCAGCTTAGAACAGGGGAGCTCCTACGAGCAGTACTTC. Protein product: CASSLEQGSSYEQYF.